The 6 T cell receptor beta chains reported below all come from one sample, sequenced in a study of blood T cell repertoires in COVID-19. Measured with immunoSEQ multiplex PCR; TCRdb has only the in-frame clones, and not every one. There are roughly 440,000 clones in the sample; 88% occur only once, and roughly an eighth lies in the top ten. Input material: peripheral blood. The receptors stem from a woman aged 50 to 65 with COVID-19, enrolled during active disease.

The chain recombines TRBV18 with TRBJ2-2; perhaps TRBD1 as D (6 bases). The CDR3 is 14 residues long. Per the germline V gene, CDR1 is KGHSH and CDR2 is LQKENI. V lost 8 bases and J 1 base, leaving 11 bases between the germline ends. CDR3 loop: CASLSTGNTGELFF. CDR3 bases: TGTGCCAGCCTTTCGACAGGGAACACCGGGGAGCTGTTTTTT. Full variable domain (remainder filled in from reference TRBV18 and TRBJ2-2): NAGVMQNPRHLVRRRGQEARLRCSPMKGHSHVYWYRQLPEEGLKFMVYLQKENIIDESGMPKERFSAEFPKEGPSILRIQQVVRGDSAAYFCASLSTGNTGELFFGEGSRLTVL.

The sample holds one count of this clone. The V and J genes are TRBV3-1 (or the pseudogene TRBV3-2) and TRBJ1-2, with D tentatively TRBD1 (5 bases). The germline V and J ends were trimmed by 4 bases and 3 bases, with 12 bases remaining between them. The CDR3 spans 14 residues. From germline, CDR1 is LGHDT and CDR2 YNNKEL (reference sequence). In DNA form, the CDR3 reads TGTGCCAGCAGCCCCCTGGGAGGGGACTATGGCTACACCTTC. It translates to CASSPLGGDYGYTF.

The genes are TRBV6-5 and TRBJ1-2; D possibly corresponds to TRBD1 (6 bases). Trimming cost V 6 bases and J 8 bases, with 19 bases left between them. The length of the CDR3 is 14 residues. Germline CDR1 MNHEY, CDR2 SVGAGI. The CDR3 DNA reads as TGTGCCAGCAGCGTTACAGGGTCGACCGGCGGCTACACCTTC. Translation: CASSVTGSTGGYTF.

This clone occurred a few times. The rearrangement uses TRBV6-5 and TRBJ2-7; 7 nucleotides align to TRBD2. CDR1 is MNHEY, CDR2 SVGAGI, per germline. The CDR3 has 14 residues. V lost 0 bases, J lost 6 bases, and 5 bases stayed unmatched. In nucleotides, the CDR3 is TGTGCCAGCAGTTACTCCGGACTAGTGCTCGAGCAGTACTTC. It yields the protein CASSYSGLVLEQYF.

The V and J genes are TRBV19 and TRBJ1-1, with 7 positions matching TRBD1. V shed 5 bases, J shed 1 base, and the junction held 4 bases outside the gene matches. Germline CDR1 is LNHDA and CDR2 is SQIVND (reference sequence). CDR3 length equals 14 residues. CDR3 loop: CASSPGQRNTEAFF. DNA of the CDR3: TGTGCCAGTAGTCCGGGACAGAGGAACACTGAAGCTTTCTTT.

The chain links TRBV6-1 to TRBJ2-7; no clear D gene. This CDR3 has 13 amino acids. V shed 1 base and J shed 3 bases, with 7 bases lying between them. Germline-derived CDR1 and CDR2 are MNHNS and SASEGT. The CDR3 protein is CASSEVQVYEQYF. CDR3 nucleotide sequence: TGTGCCAGCAGTGAAGTTCAGGTCTACGAGCAGTACTTC.